These T cell receptor beta chains were read from a single sample in a study of blood T cell repertoires in COVID-19. Clones were read by immunoSEQ multiplex PCR, and TCRdb kept only the in-frame ones, dropping some. The sample holds approximately 260,000 clones; over 75% are singletons and the top ten take around 9.1%. Material: peripheral blood. These TCRs come from a human donor in a cohort sampled during active COVID-19. The CDR3 runs from the conserved cysteine through the conserved F or W. The order of the fields is D gene, clone size, J gene, V gene, CDR3 protein, CDR3 DNA. A D gene is named only where the DNA matches it firmly. Rows give clone size only sometimes, using once, few, many, or a class for an expanded clone.

d_gene: TRBD1; abundance: few; j_gene: TRBJ1-1; v_gene: TRBV27; CDR3aa: CASCKSAVLTGTDKAFF; CDR3nt: TGTGCCAGCTGCAAGTCTGCGGTATTGACAGGGACAGACAAGGCTTTCTTT
d_gene: .; abundance: .; j_gene: TRBJ1-2; v_gene: TRBV12-5; CDR3aa: CASGDRLKDGYTF; CDR3nt: TGTGCTAGTGGCGACAGATTAAAGGATGGCTACACCTTC
d_gene: .; abundance: few; j_gene: TRBJ2-7; v_gene: TRBV27; CDR3aa: CASSLDDGYEQYF; CDR3nt: TGTGCCAGCAGTCTGGATGACGGGTACGAGCAGTACTTC
d_gene: .; abundance: .; j_gene: TRBJ1-1; v_gene: TRBV28; CDR3aa: CASNPGGLKSFF; CDR3nt: TGTGCCAGTAACCCGGGGGGGTTGAAATCTTTCTTT
d_gene: TRBD1; abundance: .; j_gene: TRBJ2-4; v_gene: TRBV6-2/TRBV6-3; CDR3aa: CASSYVGQLAKNIQYF; CDR3nt: TGTGCCAGCAGTTACGTGGGACAGCTAGCCAAAAACATTCAGTACTTC
d_gene: TRBD1; abundance: .; j_gene: TRBJ2-7; v_gene: TRBV7-8; CDR3aa: CASIRGRGQVPHEQYF; CDR3nt: TGTGCCAGCATACGAGGCCGGGGACAGGTGCCCCACGAGCAGTACTTC
d_gene: TRBD1; abundance: .; j_gene: TRBJ2-1; v_gene: TRBV5-1; CDR3aa: CASSHVGTGTYNEQFF; CDR3nt: TGCGCCAGCAGCCACGTAGGGACAGGGACCTACAATGAGCAGTTCTTC
d_gene: TRBD1; abundance: .; j_gene: TRBJ1-2; v_gene: TRBV27; CDR3aa: CASSHTDREGGYTF; CDR3nt: TGTGCCAGCAGTCACACGGACAGGGAAGGGGGCTACACCTTC
d_gene: TRBD2; abundance: .; j_gene: TRBJ2-1; v_gene: TRBV7-2; CDR3aa: CASSLVSWTSGSNEQFF; CDR3nt: TGTGCCAGCAGCTTAGTCTCTTGGACTAGCGGTTCCAATGAGCAGTTCTTC
d_gene: TRBD2; abundance: .; j_gene: TRBJ2-1; v_gene: TRBV5-1; CDR3aa: CASSLGLASSYNEQFF; CDR3nt: TGCGCCAGCAGCTTGGGACTAGCGAGCTCCTACAATGAGCAGTTCTTC
d_gene: TRBD2; abundance: .; j_gene: TRBJ2-5; v_gene: TRBV25-1; CDR3aa: CASSLGASGLARETQYF; CDR3nt: TGTGCCAGCAGCCTTGGGGCGTCGGGACTAGCCAGGGAGACCCAGTACTTC
d_gene: TRBD2; abundance: .; j_gene: TRBJ2-3; v_gene: TRBV7-2; CDR3aa: CASTISGVSTDTQYF; CDR3nt: TGTGCCAGCACCATTAGCGGGGTGAGCACAGATACGCAGTATTTT
d_gene: .; abundance: .; j_gene: TRBJ2-5; v_gene: TRBV3-1/TRBV3-2; CDR3aa: CASSQRQGISETQYF; CDR3nt: TGTGCCAGCAGCCAACGGCAGGGTATATCGGAGACCCAGTACTTC
d_gene: .; abundance: .; j_gene: TRBJ1-1; v_gene: TRBV5-1; CDR3aa: CASSADWNTEAFF; CDR3nt: TGCGCCAGCAGCGCAGATTGGAACACTGAAGCTTTCTTT
d_gene: TRBD1; abundance: .; j_gene: TRBJ1-2; v_gene: TRBV7-2; CDR3aa: CASSQGTGAWGGYTF; CDR3nt: TGTGCCAGCAGCCAAGGGACAGGCGCTTGGGGTGGCTACACCTTC
d_gene: .; abundance: .; j_gene: TRBJ1-6; v_gene: TRBV7-2; CDR3aa: CASSSSPGTSNSMVHF; CDR3nt: TGTGCCAGCAGCTCCTCCCCCGGGACAAGTAATTCTATGGTCCACTTT
d_gene: .; abundance: .; j_gene: TRBJ2-1; v_gene: TRBV2; CDR3aa: CASSDLAGEQFF; CDR3nt: TGTGCCAGCAGTGACTTGGCGGGAGAGCAGTTCTTC
d_gene: .; abundance: .; j_gene: TRBJ1-6; v_gene: TRBV4-1; CDR3aa: CASSPDWRTVDNSPLHF; CDR3nt: TGCGCCAGCAGCCCCGATTGGAGGACAGTCGATAATTCACCCCTCCACTTT
d_gene: TRBD1; abundance: .; j_gene: TRBJ1-3; v_gene: TRBV27; CDR3aa: CASSLWDDRVASGNTIYF; CDR3nt: TGTGCCAGCAGTTTGTGGGATGACAGGGTTGCGTCTGGAAACACCATATATTTT
d_gene: TRBD2; abundance: .; j_gene: TRBJ2-5; v_gene: TRBV18; CDR3aa: CASSPWTSGRETQYF; CDR3nt: TGTGCCAGCTCACCCTGGACTAGCGGGAGGGAGACCCAGTACTTC
d_gene: .; abundance: .; j_gene: TRBJ2-5; v_gene: TRBV15; CDR3aa: CATSRGVETQYF; CDR3nt: TGTGCCACCAGCAGGGGAGTGGAGACCCAGTACTTC
d_gene: TRBD1; abundance: once; j_gene: TRBJ2-5; v_gene: TRBV2; CDR3aa: CASSEGTGDSETQYF; CDR3nt: TGTGCCAGCAGTGAAGGGACAGGGGATTCGGAGACCCAGTACTTC
d_gene: .; abundance: .; j_gene: TRBJ1-1; v_gene: TRBV9; CDR3aa: CASSVVGGGTEAFF; CDR3nt: TGTGCCAGCAGCGTAGTTGGGGGGGGCACTGAAGCTTTCTTT
d_gene: .; abundance: few; j_gene: TRBJ1-2; v_gene: TRBV9; CDR3aa: CASSGGVGYTF; CDR3nt: TGTGCCAGCAGCGGAGGCGTGGGCTACACCTTC
d_gene: TRBD2; abundance: .; j_gene: TRBJ2-2; v_gene: TRBV6-2/TRBV6-3; CDR3aa: CASSYAAGGPPGELFF; CDR3nt: TGTGCCAGCAGTTACGCGGCGGGGGGGCCCCCCGGGGAGCTGTTTTTT
d_gene: .; abundance: .; j_gene: TRBJ1-1; v_gene: TRBV5-1; CDR3aa: CASSLDTGRTEAFF; CDR3nt: TGCGCCAGCAGCTTGGACACAGGGCGCACTGAAGCTTTCTTT
d_gene: TRBD2; abundance: .; j_gene: TRBJ2-2; v_gene: TRBV29-1; CDR3aa: CSVSGTSVGGELFF; CDR3nt: TGCAGCGTTTCCGGGACTAGCGTCGGCGGGGAGCTGTTTTTT
d_gene: TRBD2; abundance: .; j_gene: TRBJ2-1; v_gene: TRBV5-1; CDR3aa: CASSSNYWEGDTNEQFF; CDR3nt: TGCGCCAGCAGCTCCAACTACTGGGAGGGCGATACTAATGAGCAGTTCTTC
d_gene: TRBD2; abundance: .; j_gene: TRBJ2-3; v_gene: TRBV6-5; CDR3aa: CASRTSGQNTDTQYF; CDR3nt: TGTGCCAGCAGGACTAGCGGTCAAAACACAGATACGCAGTATTTT
d_gene: .; abundance: .; j_gene: TRBJ2-3; v_gene: TRBV27; CDR3aa: CASSLNSLVRDTQYF; CDR3nt: TGTGCCAGCAGTTTAAACTCTCTGGTTCGGGATACGCAGTATTTT
d_gene: .; abundance: .; j_gene: TRBJ1-1; v_gene: TRBV25-1; CDR3aa: CASSFLSNTEAFF; CDR3nt: TGTGCCAGCAGCTTCTTATCGAACACTGAAGCTTTCTTT
d_gene: TRBD2; abundance: .; j_gene: TRBJ2-1; v_gene: TRBV10-3; CDR3aa: CAISGRLAGAGNEQFF; CDR3nt: TGTGCCATCAGTGGACGACTAGCGGGAGCGGGTAATGAGCAGTTCTTC
d_gene: .; abundance: .; j_gene: TRBJ2-5; v_gene: TRBV18; CDR3aa: CASSPPGGRQETQYF; CDR3nt: TGTGCCAGCTCACCACCCGGCGGGCGGCAAGAGACCCAGTACTTC
d_gene: .; abundance: .; j_gene: TRBJ2-5; v_gene: TRBV12-3/TRBV12-4; CDR3aa: CASSFSNVETQYF; CDR3nt: TGTGCCAGCAGTTTTAGTAACGTGGAGACCCAGTACTTC
d_gene: .; abundance: few; j_gene: TRBJ1-4; v_gene: TRBV2; CDR3aa: CASRSGGLSEKLFF; CDR3nt: TGTGCCAGCAGGTCCGGGGGGCTGAGTGAAAAACTGTTTTTT
d_gene: .; abundance: .; j_gene: TRBJ1-2; v_gene: TRBV6-5; CDR3aa: CASTERGLVYGYTF; CDR3nt: TGTGCCAGCACCGAACGGGGATTGGTCTATGGCTACACCTTC